The 26 T cell receptor beta chains presented below share a single source sample, sequenced in a study of T cells in localized non-small cell lung cancer. Data came from immunoSEQ multiplex PCR; TCRdb stores just in-frame clones and leaves some out. The sample lists fewer than 90,000 clones; around four fifths were seen once. The input for sequencing was peripheral blood, taken before any cancer treatment. The receptor source for this set is a man aged 35-75 years with stage I lung adenocarcinoma.

The chain couples TRBV19 to TRBJ1-2; possibly TRBD1 for D (6 bases). The CDR3 extends over 14 amino acids. Germline V gene data show CDR1 as LNHDA and CDR2 as SQIVND (reference sequence). V lost 5 bases and J 4 bases, leaving 14 bases between the germline ends. This chain's CDR3 is CASSYGGQGYGYTF. CDR3 DNA sequence: TGTGCCAGTAGTTACGGGGGGCAAGGCTATGGCTACACCTTC.

V is TRBV25-1 and J is TRBJ1-3; unclear D gene. Trimming shortened V by 1 base and J by 3 bases, and 16 bases separated the two germline ends. The germline V gene encodes CDR1 MGHDK and CDR2 SYGVNS. This CDR3 contains 17 residues. For the CDR3, the DNA is TGTGCCAGCAGTGAATCCACAGAGGACCTGGATGGAAACACCATATATTTT. Translation: CASSESTEDLDGNTIYF.

V gene TRBV29-1 combines with J gene TRBJ1-5; 7 nucleotides agree with TRBD1. The CDR3 sequence is 14 residues long. Trimming at V came to 7 bases and at J to 5 bases, leaving 11 bases not matched to a gene. Germline V gene lookup returns CDR1 SQVTM and CDR2 ANQGSEA. The CDR3 DNA reads TGCAGCGCTACCACAGGGACAGCCGATCAGCCCCAGCATTTT. It is translated as CSATTGTADQPQHF.

The rearrangement uses TRBV5-1 and TRBJ2-5; 8 bases match TRBD2. J lost 4 bases, V lost 1 base, and 3 bases had no gene match. The CDR3 is made up of 14 amino acids. Per germline, CDR1 SGHRS and CDR2 YFSETQ. CDR3 coding DNA: TGCGCCAGCAGCTTGACGGGGGGGCGAGAGACCCAGTACTTC. Amino acid sequence: CASSLTGGRETQYF. Looking up the rest from reference TRBV5-1 and TRBJ2-5 gives the full variable domain: KAGVTQTPRYLIKTRGQQVTLSCSPISGHRSVSWYQQTPGQGLQFLFEYFSETQRNKGNFPGRFSGRQFSNSRSEMNVSTLELGDSALYLCASSLTGGRETQYFGPGTRLLVL.

This rearrangement joins TRBV14 to TRBJ1-1; perhaps TRBD1 as D (5 bases). Germline V CDR1 and CDR2: SGHDN, FVKESK. The ends were cut back, 5 bases at V and 4 bases at J, with 14 bases in the middle. This CDR3 comprises 14 residues. The CDR3 nucleotides read TGTGCCAGCAGCATTACCCGGGGGGGCACTGAAGCTTTCTTT. Protein product: CASSITRGGTEAFF. The complete variable domain, with remaining parts taken from reference TRBV14 and TRBJ1-1, reads EAGVTQFPSHSVIEKGQTVTLRCDPISGHDNLYWYRRVMGKEIKFLLHFVKESKQDESGMPNNRFLAERTGGTYSTLKVQPAELEDSGVYFCASSITRGGTEAFFGQGTRLTVV.

This clone was picked up a small number of times. The rearrangement links TRBV7-7 to TRBJ2-2; no reliable D call. The ends were cut back, 7 bases at V and 1 base at J, with 7 bases in the middle. This CDR3 region has 13 residues. The germline CDR1 and CDR2 sequences are SSHAT and FNYEAQ (reference sequence). CDR3 sequence: CASKAENTGELFF. CDR3 sequence (DNA): TGTGCCAGCAAAGCTGAGAACACCGGGGAGCTGTTTTTT.

Comment on this clone: At one of its ends the junction is not consistent with the germline gene, which may arise from a read error. The chain recombines TRBV7-9 with TRBJ2-7, with 8 bases matching TRBD2. From germline, CDR1 is SEHNR and CDR2 FQNEAQ (reference sequence). The CDR3 covers 13 residues. CDR3 coding DNA: TGTGCCAGCACCTTAAGCGGGGGCTCCGAGCAGTACTTC. The encoded protein is CASTLSGGSEQYF.

The V and J genes are TRBV10-3 and TRBJ2-3; possible D gene TRBD1, 7 bases. The CDR3 covers 16 residues. Germline assignment: CDR1 ENHRY and CDR2 SYGVKD. The germline V and J ends were trimmed by 6 bases and 6 bases, with 22 bases remaining between them. CDR3 DNA: TGTGCCATCAGGAAGGAGACAGGGAGGACCGTCGATACGCAGTATTTT. Residues: CAIRKETGRTVDTQYF.

V usage is TRBV5-8 and J usage is TRBJ2-1; TRBD1 matches 8 bases. The CDR3 has 14 residues. Trimming at V came to 1 base and at J to 3 bases, leaving 0 bases not matched to a gene. Germline V gene lookup returns CDR1 SGHTS and CDR2 YDEGEE. CDR3 protein: CASSLTGGYNEQFF. CDR3 DNA sequence: TGTGCCAGCAGCTTGACAGGGGGCTACAATGAGCAGTTCTTC.

The CDR3 region is CASQLGTGYYEQYF. CDR3 DNA sequence: TGTGCCAGTCAACTTGGGACAGGGTACTACGAGCAGTACTTC. The rearrangement uses TRBV5-8 and TRBJ2-7; 9 nucleotides line up with TRBD1. V was clipped by 8 bases and J by 3 bases; unmatched bases: 9. The germline V gene has CDR1 SGHTS and CDR2 YDEGEE. The CDR3 extends over 14 amino acids. The variable domain in full, completed from reference TRBV5-8 and TRBJ2-7, reads EAGVTQSPTHLIKTRGQQATLRCSPISGHTSVYWYQQALGLGLQFLLWYDEGEERNRGNFPPRFSGRQFPNYSSELNVNALELEDSALYLCASQLGTGYYEQYFGPGTRLTVT.

The chain joins TRBV11-2 to TRBJ2-4, with D maybe TRBD1 (8 bases). The V end lost 5 bases, the J end lost 8 bases, and 16 bases lay between the germline ends. This CDR3 spans 14 amino acids. CDR1 is SGHAT, CDR2 FQNNGV, per germline. The CDR3 is CASSQDREGDIQYF. The CDR3 DNA reads TGTGCCAGCAGCCAGGACAGGGAGGGGGACATTCAGTACTTC.

The chain combines TRBV28 with TRBJ1-4; 9 bases agree with TRBD1. V lost 1 base and J lost 8; bases outside the gene matches: 14. The CDR3 consists of 18 residues. The germline CDR1 and CDR2 sequences are MDHEN and SYDVKM. Written as DNA, the CDR3 is TGTGCCAGCAGTTTATTCGGGACAGGGTCCCTGCGGAGCGAAAAACTGTTTTTT. Translation gives CASSLFGTGSLRSEKLFF.

The chain employs TRBV28 and TRBJ2-7; 10 nucleotides line up with TRBD2. V lost 8 bases, J lost 1 base, and 8 bases stayed unmatched. The CDR3 has 15 amino acids. Germline CDR1 is MDHEN and CDR2 is SYDVKM. CDR3 in DNA: TGTGCCAGCGGATCCCCTAGCGGGGGTTCCTACGAGCAGTACTTC. This codes for CASGSPSGGSYEQYF.

V and J are TRBV18 and TRBJ1-1, with 10 bases lining up with TRBD1. The germline gives CDR1 KGHSH, CDR2 LQKENI. V lost 5 bases to trimming and J lost 4 bases; unmatched junction nucleotides: 7. This CDR3 is built from 15 residues. The CDR3, as DNA: TGTGCCAGCTCAACAGAAAGGGACAGGGGCACTGAAGCTTTCTTT. This translates into CASSTERDRGTEAFF.

This chain joins TRBV5-6 and TRBJ2-7, with 8 bases that match TRBD1. This CDR3 has 15 residues. Per germline, CDR1 SGHDT and CDR2 YYEEEE. V trimming: 4 bases; J trimming: 1 base; junction bases outside the gene matches: 7. The CDR3 DNA is TGTGCCAGCAGCCCGGTGACAGGGGTATCCTACGAGCAGTACTTC. It is translated as CASSPVTGVSYEQYF.

The J gene is TRBJ2-1, the V gene TRBV11-1, with TRBD1 matching 7 bases. V trimming: 3 bases; J trimming: 7 bases; junction bases outside the gene matches: 6. The V gene's germline CDR1 is SGHAT and CDR2 FQDESV (reference sequence). CDR3 length equals 14 residues. The CDR3 sequence is CASSFRDSMNEQFF. The CDR3 DNA reads as TGTGCCAGCAGCTTCCGGGACAGTATGAATGAGCAGTTCTTC.

The rearrangement uses TRBV5-6 and TRBJ2-6, with D unresolved. V was trimmed by 0 bases and J by 4 bases, leaving 8 bases between them. Per the germline V gene, CDR1 is SGHDT and CDR2 is YYEEEE. The CDR3 sequence is 15 residues long. CDR3 bases: TGTGCCAGCAGCTTGGACTGGTACGGGGCCAACGTCCTGACTTTC. This sequence encodes CASSLDWYGANVLTF.

The chain carries TRBV30 and TRBJ1-1; 7 bases line up with TRBD1. The germline V gene encodes CDR1 GTSNPN and CDR2 SVGIG (reference sequence). The CDR3 spans 17 residues. J gave up 1 base and V 0 bases, and 11 bases lay outside the gene matches. CDR3 DNA: TGTGCCTGGAGTGTAGCTGACAGGGTGAGGGGGAACACTGAAGCTTTCTTT. It is translated as CAWSVADRVRGNTEAFF.

The rearrangement links TRBV6-1 to TRBJ1-1; the match to TRBD1 covers 7 bases. Germline trimming cut 6 bases from V and 1 base from J; bases unmatched to any gene: 2. Germline CDR1 reads MNHNS; CDR2 reads SASEGT. The CDR3 totals 13 residues. This CDR3 is CASRRTGNTEAFF. DNA of the CDR3: TGTGCCAGCAGACGGACAGGGAACACTGAAGCTTTCTTT.

This chain uses TRBV18 with TRBJ2-1, with 9 bases lining up with TRBD2. The CDR3 runs to 15 residues. Germline V gives CDR1 KGHSH, CDR2 LQKENI. With 2 bases clipped from V and 9 bases from J, the junction kept 8 bases outside the gene matches. Here the CDR3 DNA reads TGTGCCAGCTCACCAAAGCAGCGGGAGGTGGGTGAGCAGTTCTTC. It is translated as CASSPKQREVGEQFF. Supplemented by reference TRBV18 and TRBJ2-1, the full variable domain reads NAGVMQNPRHLVRRRGQEARLRCSPMKGHSHVYWYRQLPEEGLKFMVYLQKENIIDESGMPKERFSAEFPKEGPSILRIQQVVRGDSAAYFCASSPKQREVGEQFFGPGTRLTVL.

The chain joins TRBV5-1 to TRBJ2-7; no clear D gene. This CDR3 comprises 12 residues. Germline CDR1 SGHRS, CDR2 YFSETQ. The V and J ends lost 0 bases and 4 bases respectively, with 5 bases between them. The CDR3 coding sequence is TGCGCCAGCAGCTTGGTGGGTTACGAGCAGTACTTC. Translating it yields CASSLVGYEQYF.

The J gene is TRBJ1-4, the V gene TRBV6-1; D is ambiguous. Germline V CDR1 and CDR2: MNHNS, SASEGT. The CDR3 sequence is 14 residues long. V shed 0 bases and J shed 11 bases, with 13 bases lying between them. The CDR3 loop reads CASSEASSDWKLFF. CDR3 bases: TGTGCCAGCAGTGAAGCGTCGTCCGATTGGAAACTGTTTTTT.

This rearrangement joins TRBV5-6 to TRBJ2-5, with TRBD1 matching over 10 bases. Germline loops: CDR1 SGHDT, CDR2 YYEEEE. J was trimmed by 5 bases and V by 5 bases; bases with no gene match: 6. CDR3 length: 14 residues. CDR3 residues: CASSWDRGTETQYF. The CDR3, as DNA: TGTGCCAGCAGTTGGGACAGGGGTACGGAGACCCAGTACTTC.

This sequence joins TRBV30 and TRBJ1-4, with 9 nucleotides matching TRBD1. The length of the CDR3 is 16 residues. V lost 2 bases to trimming and J lost 8 bases; unmatched junction nucleotides: 12. CDR1 and CDR2 (germline): GTSNPN, SVGIG (reference sequence). The DNA of the CDR3 is TGTGCCTGGAGTCATCGCCTTACAGGGGGCTGGGAAAAACTGTTTTTT. It encodes CAWSHRLTGGWEKLFF. The full variable domain, rest sourced from reference TRBV30 and TRBJ1-4, is SQTIHQWPATLVQPVGSPLSLECTVEGTSNPNLYWYRQAAGRGLQLLFYSVGIGQISSEVPQNLSASRPQDRQFILSSKKLLLSDSGFYLCAWSHRLTGGWEKLFFGSGTQLSVL.

Concerning this clone itself: The junction does not match germline at one end; this may be a read error. The CDR3 region is CASSPAGTGTHEQFF. CDR3 coding DNA: TGTGCTAGCAGCCCAGCCGGGACTGGGACACATGAGCAGTTCTTC. The chain links TRBV7-7 to TRBJ2-1; D possibly uses TRBD1 or TRBD2 (6 bases each). This CDR3 contains 15 residues. Germline lookup yields CDR1 SSHAT and CDR2 FNYEAQ (reference sequence).

A single count supports this clone. This chain joins TRBV27 and TRBJ2-3; 7 bases are a match to TRBD2. J lost 8 bases, V lost 3 bases, and 5 bases had no gene match. The CDR3 runs to 13 residues. Germline CDR1 MNHEY, CDR2 SMNVEV (reference sequence). In DNA form, the CDR3 reads TGTGCCAGCAGTTTTTTCTCTAGCGGTACGCAGTATTTT. It is translated as CASSFFSSGTQYF.